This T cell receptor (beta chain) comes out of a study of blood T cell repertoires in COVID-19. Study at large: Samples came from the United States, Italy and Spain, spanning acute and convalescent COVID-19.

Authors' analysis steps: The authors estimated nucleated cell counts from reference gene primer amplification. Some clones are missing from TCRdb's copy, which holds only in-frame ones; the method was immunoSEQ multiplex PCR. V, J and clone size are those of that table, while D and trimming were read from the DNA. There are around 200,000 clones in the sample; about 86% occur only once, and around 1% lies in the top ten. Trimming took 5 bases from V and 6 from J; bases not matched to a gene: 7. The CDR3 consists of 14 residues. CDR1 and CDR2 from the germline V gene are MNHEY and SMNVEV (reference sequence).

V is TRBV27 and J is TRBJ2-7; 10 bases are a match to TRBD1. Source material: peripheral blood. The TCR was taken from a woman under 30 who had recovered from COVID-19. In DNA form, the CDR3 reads TGTGCCAGCAGTCTATGGACAGGGGGAAGCGAGCAGTACTTC. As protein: CASSLWTGGSEQYF.